Detailed here is one TCR beta chain. J gave up 5 bases and V 6 bases, and 7 bases lay outside the gene matches. The CDR3 has 14 amino acids. Germline V lookup: CDR1 MDHEN, CDR2 SYDVKM. Original data processing: The assay estimated nucleated cells by amplifying reference gene primers. Generated by immunoSEQ multiplex PCR, the TCRdb table keeps only in-frame clones and is missing some. Clonal size and the V and J genes are those of that table, whereas D and trimming came from the DNA. The sample holds approximately 300,000 clones, roughly 90% seen once. This entry is derived from a study of blood T cell repertoires in COVID-19.

Material for sequencing was peripheral blood. This TCR came from a man aged 25-40 years with acute or convalescent COVID-19. J is TRBJ1-1 and V is TRBV28, with 9 bases matching TRBD1. CDR3 amino acids: CASRTQGAGTEAFF. As DNA, the CDR3 is TGTGCCAGCAGGACACAGGGGGCCGGGACTGAAGCTTTCTTT.